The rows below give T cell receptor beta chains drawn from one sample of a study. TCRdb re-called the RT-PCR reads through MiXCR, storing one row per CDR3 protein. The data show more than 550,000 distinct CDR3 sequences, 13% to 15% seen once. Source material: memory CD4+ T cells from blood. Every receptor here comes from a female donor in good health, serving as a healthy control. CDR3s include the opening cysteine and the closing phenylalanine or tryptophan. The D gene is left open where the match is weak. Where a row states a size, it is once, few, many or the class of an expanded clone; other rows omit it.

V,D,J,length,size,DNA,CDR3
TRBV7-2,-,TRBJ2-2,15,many,TGTGCCAGCAGCTCGCGGGACAGCCTTACCGGGGAGCTGTTTTTT,CASSSRDSLTGELFF
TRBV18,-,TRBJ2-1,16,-,TGTGCCAGCTCACCACCAATTTCAGTGGGTCGCAATGAGCAGTTCTTC,CASSPPISVGRNEQFF
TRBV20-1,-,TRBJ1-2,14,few,TGCAGTGCTAGAGCCTCCGGGACTCTCTATGGCTACACCTTC,CSARASGTLYGYTF
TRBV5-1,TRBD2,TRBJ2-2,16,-,TGCGCCAGCAGCTTGGTGACTAGCGGGGGAGCCGGGGAGCTGTTTTTT,CASSLVTSGGAGELFF
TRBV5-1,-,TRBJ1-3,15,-,TGCGCCAGCCGTGAGGGACTGATCTCTGGAAACACCATATATTTT,CASREGLISGNTIYF
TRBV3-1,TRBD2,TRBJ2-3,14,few,TGTGCCAGCAGCACAAGCGGGAGGTTAGATACGCAGTATTTT,CASSTSGRLDTQYF
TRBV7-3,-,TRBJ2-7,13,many,TGTGCCAGCGGAGGTGGCGGATACTACGAGCAGTACTTC,CASGGGGYYEQYF
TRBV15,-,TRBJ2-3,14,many,TGTGCCACCAGCAGACCCCCGGGGGCCGACACGCAGTATTTT,CATSRPPGADTQYF
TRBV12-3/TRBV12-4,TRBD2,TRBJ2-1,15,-,TGTGCCAGCAGTTCCCGACTAGCGGACCACAATGAGCAGTTCTTC,CASSSRLADHNEQFF
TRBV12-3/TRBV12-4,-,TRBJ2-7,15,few,TGTGCCAGCAGTGGAGAACTCCTTAGCTCCTACGAGCAGTACTTC,CASSGELLSSYEQYF
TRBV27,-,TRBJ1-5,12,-,TGTGCCAGCAGTTTTACTAATCAGCCCCAGCATTTT,CASSFTNQPQHF
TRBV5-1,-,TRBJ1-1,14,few,TGCGCCAGCAGGGAGCAGGGCCCCAACACTGAAGCTTTCTTT,CASREQGPNTEAFF
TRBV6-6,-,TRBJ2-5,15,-,TGTGCCAGCAGCTACTCAGTGTCCCGAACAGAGACCCAGTACTTC,CASSYSVSRTETQYF
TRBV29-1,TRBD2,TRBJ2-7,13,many,TGCAGCGTTGTTCCTAGCGGGACTTACGAGCAGTACTTC,CSVVPSGTYEQYF
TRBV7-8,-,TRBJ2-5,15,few,TGTGCCAGCAGCTTAACTCTGACAGGGGAGGGGACCCAGTACTTC,CASSLTLTGEGTQYF
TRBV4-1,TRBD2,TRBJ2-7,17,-,TGCGCCAGCAGCCAAGAGACGGGTAGCGGGAATGGCGACGAGCAGTACTTC,CASSQETGSGNGDEQYF
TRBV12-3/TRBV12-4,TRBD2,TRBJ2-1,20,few,TGTGCCAGCAGTTTAGGGCAGGGGGCACTACTAGCGGGAGATGACAATGAGCAGTTCTTC,CASSLGQGALLAGDDNEQFF
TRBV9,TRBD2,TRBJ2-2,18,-,TGTGCCAGCAGCGTAGGACTAGCGATAATCGCGAACACCGGGGAGCTGTTTTTT,CASSVGLAIIANTGELFF
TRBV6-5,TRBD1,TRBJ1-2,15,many,TGTGCCAGCAGCCGAACCGACAGGGGATTAGGTGGCTACACCTTC,CASSRTDRGLGGYTF
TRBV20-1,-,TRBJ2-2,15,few,TGCAGTGCTAGAGATCGCAGCAGATACACCGGGGAGCTGTTTTTT,CSARDRSRYTGELFF
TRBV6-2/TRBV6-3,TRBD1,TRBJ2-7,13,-,TGTGCCAGCACCCAGGGGGACCTTTACGAGCAGTACTTC,CASTQGDLYEQYF
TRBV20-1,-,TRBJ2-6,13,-,TGCAGTGCTATGATCTCTGGGGCCAACGTCCTGACTTTC,CSAMISGANVLTF
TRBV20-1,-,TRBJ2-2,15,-,TGCAGTGCTAGGTTGAGTCTCTTGGGCGACGGGGAGCTGTTTTTT,CSARLSLLGDGELFF
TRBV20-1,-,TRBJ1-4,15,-,TGCAGTGCTACCCGGATGGGGGGCAGGGGTGAAAAACTGTTTTTT,CSATRMGGRGEKLFF
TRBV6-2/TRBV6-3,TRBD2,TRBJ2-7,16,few,TGTGCCAGCAGTCACCCCGATAGCGGGAGGTTCGACGAGCAGTACTTC,CASSHPDSGRFDEQYF
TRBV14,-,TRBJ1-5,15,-,TGTGCCAGCAGCCAAGACCACAGGGAAGATCAGCCCCAGCATTTT,CASSQDHREDQPQHF
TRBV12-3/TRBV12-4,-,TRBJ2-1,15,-,TGTGCCAGCATCCACGTTGGAGCTCCCTACAATGAGCAGTTCTTC,CASIHVGAPYNEQFF
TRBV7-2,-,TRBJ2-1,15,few,TGTGCCAGCAGCTTAAGACTAGAACCCTACAATGAGCAGTTCTTC,CASSLRLEPYNEQFF
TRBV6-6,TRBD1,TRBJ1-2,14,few,TGTGCCAGCAGTTACTCTGGGACAGACTATGGCTACACCTTC,CASSYSGTDYGYTF
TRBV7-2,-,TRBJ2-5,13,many,TGTGCCAGCAGCTTAGCAGGGTTTGAGACCCAGTACTTC,CASSLAGFETQYF
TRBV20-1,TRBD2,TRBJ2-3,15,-,TGCAGTGCAAAGACTAGCGGGAGGTATTCAGATACGCAGTATTTT,CSAKTSGRYSDTQYF
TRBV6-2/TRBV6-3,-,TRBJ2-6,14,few,TGTGTCGCGGCGGCGGGCTCTGGGGCCAACGTCCTGACTTTC,CVAAAGSGANVLTF
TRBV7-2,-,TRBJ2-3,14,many,TGTGCCAGCAGGCCATCCGGGGAGACAGATACGCAGTATTTT,CASRPSGETDTQYF
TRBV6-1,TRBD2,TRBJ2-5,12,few,TGTGCCAGCAGCCGCGAGTACAGCGGGGGGTACTTC,CASSREYSGGYF
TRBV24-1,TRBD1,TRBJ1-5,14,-,TGTGCCACCAGGGCGACAGGGAGAGGTCAGCCCCAGCATTTT,CATRATGRGQPQHF
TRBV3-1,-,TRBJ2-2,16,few,TGTGCCAGCACCCGTCGACCGGAAATGAACACCGGGGAGCTGTTTTTT,CASTRRPEMNTGELFF
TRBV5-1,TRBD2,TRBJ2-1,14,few,TGCGCCAGCAGCTTGGAACTAGCGGGAGGATTTCAGTTCTTC,CASSLELAGGFQFF
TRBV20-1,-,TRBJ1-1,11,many,TGCAGTGCTGGACCCTCGTTTGAAGCTTTCTTT,CSAGPSFEAFF
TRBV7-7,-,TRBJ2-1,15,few,TGTGCTAGCAGCTTAGGATGGGGGGCCAACAATGAGCAGTTCTTC,CASSLGWGANNEQFF
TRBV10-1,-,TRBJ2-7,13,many,TGCGCCACCAGGAGAGGTGGACGCGACGAGCAGTACTTC,CATRRGGRDEQYF
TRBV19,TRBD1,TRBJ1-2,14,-,TGTGCCAGTACCTTACCCGGGACAGGGGACGGCTACACCTTC,CASTLPGTGDGYTF
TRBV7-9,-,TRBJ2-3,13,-,TGTGCCAGCTGGACAGACGGCACAGATACGCAGTATTTT,CASWTDGTDTQYF
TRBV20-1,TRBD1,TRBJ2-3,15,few,TGCAGTGCTAGGGACAGGGGGCAGAAGTCAGATACGCAGTATTTT,CSARDRGQKSDTQYF